This T cell receptor (beta chain) derives from a study of human T cells and chemical hapten exposure. Study-wide context: Donors were sensitized with 2% DPC on the upper inner arm.

Time point noted: patch test 2, 6 weeks after DPC sensitization. Treatment here: therapeutic diphenylcyclopropenone sensitization with weekly scalp DPC. Venepuncture was done earlier than the placement of each patch test. Separate cDNA molecules received unique molecular identifiers, which the library attached to them. Via MiXCR, TCRdb re-called the RACE reads, giving one row per CDR3 protein. Among about 140,000 distinct CDR3 sequences listed, approximately 10% were seen once. This clonotype was seen only a few times. Antigen specificity is unknown. Overall study findings and caveats: There was no change with DPC sensitization in TCRs above 1 in 1000 frequency.

The CDR3 is made up of 14 amino acids. With V trimmed by 10 bases and J by 4 bases, 8 bases remained unmatched. Germline loops: CDR1 LNHDA, CDR2 SQIVND (reference sequence). The rearrangement uses TRBV19 and TRBJ1-5, with 9 bases lining up with TRBD1. The material was whole blood, obtained in connection with sensitization to the hapten diphenylcyclopropenone (DPC). The TCR comes from a woman aged 45-60 years with alopecia areata. Some clones in this sample may be carry-over from other donors' samples. CDR3 protein: CATDTGGGNQPQHF. For the CDR3, the DNA is TGTGCCACCGACACAGGGGGCGGGAATCAGCCCCAGCATTTT.